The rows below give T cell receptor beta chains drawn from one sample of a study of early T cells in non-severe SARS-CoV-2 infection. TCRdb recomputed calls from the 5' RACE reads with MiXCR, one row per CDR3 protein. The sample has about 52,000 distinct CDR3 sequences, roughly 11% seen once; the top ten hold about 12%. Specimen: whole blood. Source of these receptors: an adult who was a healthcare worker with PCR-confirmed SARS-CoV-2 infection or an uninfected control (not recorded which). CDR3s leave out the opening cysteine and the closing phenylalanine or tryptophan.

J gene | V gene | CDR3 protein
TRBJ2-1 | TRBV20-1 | SARPPKRDHYNEQF
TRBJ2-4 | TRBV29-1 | SGKQSRSGRAERDIQY
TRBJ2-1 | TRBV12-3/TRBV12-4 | VSSPGKLLYNEQF
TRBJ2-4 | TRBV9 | ASSPPGNIQY
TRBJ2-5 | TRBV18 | ASSRRGKETQY
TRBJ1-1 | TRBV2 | ASSDVGGWGTEAF
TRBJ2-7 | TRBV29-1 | SGARHKQY
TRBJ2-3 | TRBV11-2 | ASSSGTARTQY
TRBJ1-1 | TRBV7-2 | ASSSMGGAEVF
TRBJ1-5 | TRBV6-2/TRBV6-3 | ASSYGGDGGRAQH
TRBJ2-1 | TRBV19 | ASSRTPDNEQF
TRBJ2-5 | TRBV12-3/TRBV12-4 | ASSHYGLAGGRGQETQY
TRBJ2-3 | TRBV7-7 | ALGPPVGLSTDTQY
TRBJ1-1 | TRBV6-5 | ASTDQGEAF
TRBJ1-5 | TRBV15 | ATSRDQNQPQH
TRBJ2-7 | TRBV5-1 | ASSPDRRYEQY
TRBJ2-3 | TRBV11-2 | ASSRTSGRLNPPPDTQY
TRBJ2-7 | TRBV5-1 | ASSLEDRDYEQY
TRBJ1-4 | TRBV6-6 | ASSPLAGDNEKLF
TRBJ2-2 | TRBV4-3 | ASSQGLRAGELF
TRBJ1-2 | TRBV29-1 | SVVGPSLAGYT
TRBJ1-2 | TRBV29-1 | SVGWTRDGYT
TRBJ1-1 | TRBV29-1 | SAGVTEAF
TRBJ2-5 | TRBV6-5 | ASRATGTSGQETQY
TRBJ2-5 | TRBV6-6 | ASSYVSGSETQY
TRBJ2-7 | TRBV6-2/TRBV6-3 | ASSYSIRHEQY
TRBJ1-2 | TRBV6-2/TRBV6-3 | ASLEGDYGYT
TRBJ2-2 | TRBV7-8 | ASSSLRGGGPANTGELF
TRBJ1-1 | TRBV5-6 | ASSRKTGDPVDTEAF
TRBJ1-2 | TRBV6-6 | ASSYEGGRYSYT
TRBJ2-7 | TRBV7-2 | ASSFSGPRPQY
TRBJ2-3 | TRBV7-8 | ASSFLGAGSTDTQY
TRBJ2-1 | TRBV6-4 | ASSDNQNEQF
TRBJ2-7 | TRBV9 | ASSTPDRGEQY
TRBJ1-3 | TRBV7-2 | ASSLVGSSGNTIY
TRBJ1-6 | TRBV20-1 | SAGVGGGLH
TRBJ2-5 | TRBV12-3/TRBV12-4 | ASREPGPQETQY
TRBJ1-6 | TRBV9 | ASSWDRDNSPLH
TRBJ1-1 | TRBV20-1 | SARLTGGAWTEAF
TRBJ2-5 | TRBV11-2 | ASSSTGAVETQY
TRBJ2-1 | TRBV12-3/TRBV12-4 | ASSAGSGVYNEQF
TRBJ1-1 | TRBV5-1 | ASSLVGEAEAF
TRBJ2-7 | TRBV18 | ASSSGTGGSEQY
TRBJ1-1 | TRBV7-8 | ASSPPVGGTEAF
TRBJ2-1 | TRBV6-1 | ASGDGTGGAWPLEGGG
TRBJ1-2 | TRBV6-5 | ASSSSLWNGYT
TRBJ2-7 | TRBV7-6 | ASSYRPGGVLYEQY
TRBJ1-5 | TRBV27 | ASSRIQGGQPQH